The 11 T cell receptor beta chains below were found in one sample sequenced in a study of T cells in Graves' hyperthyroidism and ophthalmopathy (dated by TCRdb to between 2019 and 2020). Libraries were built with multiplex PCR. Sequenced on an Illumina HiSeq 2000. The TCR beta CDR3 regions were amplified from RNA transcripts. For the first round of RT-PCR on the TCR CDR3, the HTBI primer set was used together with the Qiagen OneStep RT-PCR kit. TCRdb reprocessing: public reads trimmed at Q25 with fastp, clones called with MiXCR, in-frame beta chains kept. One record per CDR3 amino acid sequence lists the most common genes and DNA. The sample includes 350,000 to 450,000 distinct CDR3 sequences, with around 15% observed a single time. Around 28% of the sample is held by the ten biggest clonotypes. The specimen was blood. The receptors derive from a man aged 50 or older with Graves' ophthalmopathy.

This clonotype was seen ten or more times. The CDR3 DNA reads as TGTGCCAGCAGCCAGCAGAAAGGCTACACCTTC. This translates into CASSQQKGYTF. The chain has TRBV3-1 and TRBJ1-2, with no clear D. Trimming left V 3 bases short and J 8 bases short, with 7 bases between. Germline CDR1 and CDR2: LGHDT and YNNKEL (reference sequence). The CDR3 has 11 amino acids.

The chain has TRBV6-2 or TRBV6-3 and TRBJ1-1; D unclear. Trimming stripped 6 bases from V and 4 bases from J, with 9 bases between. Germline V gene data show CDR1 as MNHEY and CDR2 as SVGEGT. This CDR3 has 12 amino acids. The chain's CDR3 is CASRAETTEAFF. The DNA for the CDR3 is TGTGCCAGCAGGGCCGAGACCACTGAAGCTTTCTTT.

This clonotype showed up many times. V is TRBV5-1 and J is TRBJ2-3; a possible D gene is TRBD2 (7 bases). CDR1 and CDR2 (germline): SGHRS, YFSETQ. CDR3 length: 16 amino acids. V was pared by 4 bases and J by 2 bases, with 17 bases between. The CDR3 is CASSPGASGYTDTQYF. The CDR3 DNA reads as TGCGCCAGCAGCCCAGGGGCTAGCGGTTACACAGATACGCAGTATTTT.

This clonotype occurred a few times. This chain links TRBV7-9 with TRBJ2-7; TRBD1 matches 8 bases. The CDR3 contains 15 residues. With 5 bases clipped from V and 0 bases from J, the junction kept 6 bases outside the gene matches. The germline gives CDR1 SEHNR, CDR2 FQNEAQ (reference sequence). The CDR3 DNA follows: TGTGCCAGCAGCCCGGGACAGGTTAGCTCCTACGAGCAGTACTTC. Its translation is CASSPGQVSSYEQYF.

This clonotype was observed a few times. The rearrangement uses TRBV19 and TRBJ2-5; TRBD1 aligns across 9 bases. There are 16 residues in the CDR3. CDR1 and CDR2 from the germline V gene are LNHDA and SQIVND (reference sequence). The trim removed 5 bases at V and 4 bases at J, leaving 11 bases unmatched. In DNA, the CDR3 is TGTGCCAGTAGTCCCACCGGGACAGGGATGGTAGAGACCCAGTACTTC. It encodes CASSPTGTGMVETQYF. Together with reference TRBV19 and TRBJ2-5, the CDR3 gives the full variable domain: DGGITQSPKYLFRKEGQNVTLSCEQNLNHDAMYWYRQDPGQGLRLIYYSQIVNDFQKGDIAEGYSVSREKKESFPLTVTSAQKNPTAFYLCASSPTGTGMVETQYFGPGTRLLVL.

This clonotype has a count of ten or more. The chain recombines TRBV11-3 with TRBJ2-1; 9 bases line up with TRBD2. The CDR3 sequence is 15 residues long. Germline trimming cut 4 bases from V and 4 bases from J; bases unmatched to any gene: 5. Looked up from germline, CDR1 is SGHNT and CDR2 is YENEEA. In nucleotides, the CDR3 is TGTGCCAGCAGCTCGGCTAGCGGGAAGTACAATGAGCAGTTCTTC. Encoded protein: CASSSASGKYNEQFF.

About this clonotype itself: This may come from a read error, since a much larger clone is one base off. It is likely a read error, because the conserved phenylalanine at the end of the CDR3 is missing. This sequence joins TRBV7-9 and TRBJ2-2; 8 nucleotides agree with TRBD1. V dropped 7 bases and J dropped 4; count of bases not matched to a gene: 8. This CDR3 spans 15 amino acids. Germline loops: CDR1 SEHNR, CDR2 FQNEAQ (reference sequence). CDR3 region: CASIKGQGATGELFC. CDR3 nucleotides: TGTGCCAGCATCAAAGGACAGGGTGCCACCGGGGAGCTGTTTTGT.

There are many counts of this clonotype. The chain joins TRBV11-3 to TRBJ2-3; no clear D. Trimming shortened V by 2 bases and J by 6 bases, and 9 bases separated the two germline ends. This CDR3 has 13 amino acids. From germline, CDR1 is SGHNT and CDR2 YENEEA. DNA of the CDR3: TGTGCCAGCAGCTTAATACGTACGGATACGCAGTATTTT. Protein sequence: CASSLIRTDTQYF.

J is TRBJ2-5 and V is TRBV19, with 7 bases fitting TRBD1. The CDR3 contains 16 residues. Germline V gene lookup returns CDR1 LNHDA and CDR2 SQIVND (reference sequence). V was clipped by 4 bases and J by 3 bases; unmatched bases: 11. CDR3 sequence reads: CASSSLTGTEEETQYF. The CDR3, as DNA: TGTGCCAGTAGTAGCTTGACCGGGACAGAAGAAGAGACCCAGTACTTC. The full variable domain, its missing parts supplied by reference TRBV19 and TRBJ2-5, is DGGITQSPKYLFRKEGQNVTLSCEQNLNHDAMYWYRQDPGQGLRLIYYSQIVNDFQKGDIAEGYSVSREKKESFPLTVTSAQKNPTAFYLCASSSLTGTEEETQYFGPGTRLLVL.

This clonotype was recorded many times. V and J are TRBV11-2 and TRBJ2-3; the D gene could be TRBD1 or TRBD2 (5 bases each). The CDR3 contains 17 residues. CDR1 is SGHAT, CDR2 FQNNGV, per germline. Trimming took off 4 bases at V and 4 bases at J, with 21 bases between the two ends. CDR3 region: CASSWGRREGVSDTQYF. CDR3 sequence (DNA): TGTGCCAGCAGCTGGGGACGCCGCGAAGGAGTGTCAGATACGCAGTATTTT.

Points on this clonotype: This clone may be a read error of a much larger clone one base away. The chain joins TRBV20-1 to TRBJ2-3; no firm D call. V was clipped by 0 bases and J by 4 bases, with 14 bases between them. Germline assignment: CDR1 DFQATT and CDR2 SNEGSKA (reference sequence). The CDR3 loop spans 15 amino acids. DNA of the CDR3: TGCAGTGCTAGAGACCTACTACGTCTCGCAGATACGCAGTATTTT. Translated: CSARDLLRLADTQYF.